Below are 27 T cell receptor beta chains sequenced from a single sample in a study of cytomegalovirus exposure and HLA in healthy donors. Researchers ran the PCR with 60 Vbeta and 13 Jbeta primers. Assay: immunoSEQ multiplex PCR; the TCRdb copy retains only in-frame clones and omits some. The sample records 200,000 or so clones, around 82% being singletons. Source material: PBMCs. These receptors came from a boy between 10 and 17 years old in good health and CMV-seronegative.

The genes are TRBV27 and TRBJ2-7; 10 bases map to TRBD2. Germline CDR1 is MNHEY and CDR2 is SMNVEV (reference sequence). The CDR3 is made up of 15 amino acids. Losses at the gene ends were 5 bases for V and 2 bases for J; bases not matched to a gene: 6. The CDR3 DNA follows: TGTGCCAGCAGTGGGGGACTAGCGAGTCCCTACGAGCAGTACTTC. Amino acids: CASSGGLASPYEQYF.

The chain couples TRBV7-2 to TRBJ1-5; D possibly corresponds to TRBD1 (6 bases). Trimming cost V 3 bases and J 5 bases, with 8 bases left between them. The CDR3 length is 13 residues. CDR1 is SGHTA and CDR2 is FQGNSA in the germline V gene. The CDR3 sequence is CASSLTGDQPQHF. The DNA of the CDR3 is TGTGCCAGCAGCTTGACAGGAGATCAGCCCCAGCATTTT.

This clone was observed a handful of times. V and J are TRBV5-1 and TRBJ2-5, with TRBD1 as a possible D gene (8 bases). The CDR3 is 14 residues long. V gave up 4 bases and J gave up 3 bases, with 13 bases separating them. The germline gives CDR1 SGHRS, CDR2 YFSETQ. The CDR3 sequence: CASSGGDRKETQYF. The CDR3 coding sequence is TGCGCCAGCAGCGGGGGGGACAGGAAAGAGACCCAGTACTTC.

The rearrangement links TRBV4-3 to TRBJ1-1; D is undetermined. This CDR3 region has 13 residues. Germline values: CDR1 LGHNA, CDR2 YSLEER. The V and J ends lost 0 bases and 1 base respectively, with 3 bases between them. The DNA for the CDR3 is TGCGCCAGCAGCCAAGAGAGGAACACTGAAGCTTTCTTT. Amino acid sequence: CASSQERNTEAFF.

The chain uses TRBV6-5 and TRBJ1-5; tentatively, D is TRBD1 (6 bases). The V end was cut by 5 bases, the J end by 4 bases, with 15 bases between. The CDR3 sequence is 15 residues long. Germline V gives CDR1 MNHEY, CDR2 SVGAGI. The CDR3 region has the DNA TGTGCCAGCAGTCCAAGCGCAGGGGTAAATCAGCCCCAGCATTTT. Its protein is CASSPSAGVNQPQHF.

This clone was counted a few times. The rearrangement joins TRBV7-2 to TRBJ2-5, with 7 bases matching TRBD1. The J call is in doubt because the DNA end fits TRBJ2-7 better. This CDR3 is 14 amino acids long. Germline CDR1 reads SGHTA; CDR2 reads FQGNSA. The CDR3 reads CASSTGTVSYEQYF. In DNA form, the CDR3 reads TGTGCCAGCAGTACCGGGACAGTCTCCTACGAGCAGTACTTC.

J is TRBJ1-2 and V is TRBV7-8; the match to TRBD1 covers 7 bases. Per the germline V gene, CDR1 is SGHVS and CDR2 is FQNEAQ. V trimming: 3 bases; J trimming: 4 bases; junction bases outside the gene matches: 5. The CDR3 has 14 residues. CDR3 amino acids: CASSLVDRAYGYTF. CDR3 nucleotide sequence: TGTGCCAGCAGCTTGGTCGACAGGGCCTATGGCTACACCTTC.

The chain employs TRBV15 and TRBJ1-3; 7 bases are a match to TRBD1. V lost 8 bases, J lost 0 bases, and 1 base stayed unmatched. The CDR3 contains 13 residues. CDR1 is LNHNV, CDR2 YYDKDF, per germline (reference sequence). Here the CDR3 reads CATGDSSGNTIYF. The CDR3 nucleotides are TGTGCCACCGGGGACAGCTCTGGAAACACCATATATTTT.

V gene TRBV5-1 combines with J gene TRBJ2-1, with TRBD2 as a possible D gene (6 bases). Germline assignment: CDR1 SGHRS and CDR2 YFSETQ. V dropped 4 bases and J dropped 0 bases, with 11 bases sitting between them. The CDR3 has 15 residues. This CDR3 reads CASSTLGGSYNEQFF. CDR3 nucleotides: TGCGCCAGCAGCACCTTGGGGGGCTCCTACAATGAGCAGTTCTTC. Full variable domain (remainder filled in from reference TRBV5-1 and TRBJ2-1): KAGVTQTPRYLIKTRGQQVTLSCSPISGHRSVSWYQQTPGQGLQFLFEYFSETQRNKGNFPGRFSGRQFSNSRSEMNVSTLELGDSALYLCASSTLGGSYNEQFFGPGTRLTVL.

The J gene is TRBJ1-6, the V gene TRBV7-2; D unresolved. Germline-derived CDR1 and CDR2 are SGHTA and FQGNSA. Trimming left V 0 bases short and J 5 bases short, with 8 bases between. This CDR3 contains 15 residues. This chain's CDR3 is CASSLAPGNNSPLHF. The CDR3 DNA follows: TGTGCCAGCAGCTTAGCCCCGGGGAATAATTCACCCCTCCACTTT.

This chain joins TRBV11-3 and TRBJ2-7; 9 bases match TRBD2. CDR1 SGHNT and CDR2 YENEEA come from the germline V gene. The CDR3 extends over 13 amino acids. V trimming: 5 bases; J trimming: 2 bases; junction bases outside the gene matches: 1. Here the CDR3 reads CASSSGGPYEQYF. The CDR3 DNA reads TGTGCCAGCAGCAGCGGGGGGCCCTACGAGCAGTACTTC. The complete variable domain, with remaining parts taken from reference TRBV11-3 and TRBJ2-7, reads EAGVVQSPRYKIIEKKQPVAFWCNPISGHNTLYWYLQNLGQGPELLIRYENEEAVDDSQLPKDRFSAERLKGVDSTLKIQPAELGDSAVYLCASSSGGPYEQYFGPGTRLTVT.

The rearrangement links TRBV5-4 to TRBJ2-7; TRBD1 aligns across 9 bases. CDR3 size: 16 residues. CDR1 is SGHNT and CDR2 is YYREEE in the germline V gene (reference sequence). J gave up 4 bases and V 6 bases, and 14 bases lay outside the gene matches. CDR3 coding DNA: TGTGCCAGCACCGAAAGAATCTCGACAGGGGGTTACGAGCAGTACTTC. It yields the protein CASTERISTGGYEQYF.

The chain combines TRBV11-2 with TRBJ2-4; tentatively, D is TRBD1 (5 bases). V lost 1 base and J 7 bases, leaving 14 bases between the germline ends. Germline V CDR1 and CDR2: SGHAT, FQNNGV. This CDR3 spans 15 amino acids. The DNA for the CDR3 is TGTGCCAGCAGCTTAGGCATTCAGGGTCGTAACATTCAGTACTTC. It encodes CASSLGIQGRNIQYF.

The chain links TRBV30 to TRBJ2-3; 9 positions agree with TRBD1. This CDR3 has 13 residues. The V segment lost 5 bases and the J segment 8 bases; nucleotides outside the gene matches: 8. Germline CDR1 is GTSNPN and CDR2 is SVGIG (reference sequence). DNA for the CDR3: TGTGCCTGGGGCGGACAGGGGAGGGGTACGCAGTATTTT. Protein sequence: CAWGGQGRGTQYF.

V usage is TRBV6-6 and J usage is TRBJ1-1, with D tentatively TRBD1 (6 bases). CDR1 and CDR2 (germline): MNHNY, SVGAGI (reference sequence). The CDR3 contains 14 residues. With 2 bases removed from V and 0 bases from J, the gap between germline ends came to 7 bases. CDR3 in amino acids: CASSYRGMNTEAFF. The CDR3 DNA reads TGTGCCAGCAGTTACAGGGGGATGAACACTGAAGCTTTCTTT.

In DNA, the CDR3 is TGTGCCAGCAGATCAGACAGCTCCTACGAGCAGTACTTC. The encoded protein is CASRSDSSYEQYF. The V and J genes are TRBV28 and TRBJ2-7; TRBD1 is a possible D gene (5 bases). This CDR3 spans 13 amino acids. V lost 6 bases and J lost 0, with 9 bases in between. Germline loops: CDR1 MDHEN, CDR2 SYDVKM.

The chain carries TRBV2 and TRBJ2-1; 14 bases fit TRBD2. The CDR3 loop spans 17 amino acids. In germline, CDR1 is SNHLY, CDR2 FYNNEI. The J segment lost 10 bases and the V segment lost 1 base, leaving 9 bases of the junction unmatched. The CDR3 protein is CASSEGGTSGRLGEQFF. CDR3 bases: TGTGCCAGCAGTGAAGGGGGGACTAGCGGGAGACTGGGGGAGCAGTTCTTC. The full variable domain, with the rest looked up from reference TRBV2 and TRBJ2-1, is EPEVTQTPSHQVTQMGQEVILRCVPISNHLYFYWYRQILGQKVEFLVSFYNNEISEKSEIFDDQFSVERPDGSNFTLKIRSTKLEDSAMYFCASSEGGTSGRLGEQFFGPGTRLTVL.

This chain connects TRBV30 to TRBJ1-5, with D perhaps matching TRBD1 (5 bases). V gave up 0 bases and J gave up 4 bases, with 7 bases separating them. This CDR3 contains 13 residues. The germline gives CDR1 GTSNPN, CDR2 SVGIG (reference sequence). In DNA form, the CDR3 reads TGTGCCTGGAGTGTGACAGAGAATCAGCCCCAGCATTTT. It yields the protein CAWSVTENQPQHF.

The chain uses TRBV7-2 and TRBJ2-5, with 7 bases identical to TRBD2. This CDR3 contains 14 residues. J gave up 0 bases and V 4 bases, and 2 bases lay outside the gene matches. Germline V CDR1 and CDR2: SGHTA, FQGNSA. CDR3 coding DNA: TGTGCCAGCAGCTCCGGGACTAACCAAGAGACCCAGTACTTC. This translates into CASSSGTNQETQYF.

The rearrangement joins TRBV5-1 to TRBJ2-3; 7 bases fit TRBD1. The CDR3 is 13 amino acids. Trimming took 7 bases from V and 2 from J; bases not matched to a gene: 4. Germline lookup yields CDR1 SGHRS and CDR2 YFSETQ. CDR3 protein: CASGDRPTDTQYF. For the CDR3, the DNA is TGCGCCAGCGGGGACAGACCCACAGATACGCAGTATTTT.

The chain uses TRBV28 and TRBJ2-5, with 14 bases that match TRBD2. The J call may not be correct, given that the DNA end is closer to TRBJ2-7. This CDR3 contains 17 residues. Germline CDR1 reads MDHEN; CDR2 reads SYDVKM. For the CDR3, the DNA is TGTGCCACCAAATCCGGGACTAGCGGGAGTTGGGCTTACGAGCAGTACTTC. It translates to CATKSGTSGSWAYEQYF.

V is TRBV2 and J is TRBJ1-3, with D possibly TRBD1 on 6 matching bases. V was cut by 5 bases and J by 0 bases, with 17 bases left in between. This CDR3 contains 17 residues. CDR1 SNHLY and CDR2 FYNNEI come from the germline V gene. The CDR3 nucleotides are TGTGCCAGCAGTCGGGGGGGCAGGGACCTCTCTGGAAACACCATATATTTT. It specifies CASSRGGRDLSGNTIYF.

V and J are TRBV9 and TRBJ2-7, with TRBD1 identical over 7 bases. The V gene's germline CDR1 is SGDLS and CDR2 YYNGEE. With 0 bases clipped from V and 5 bases from J, the junction kept 8 bases outside the gene matches. This CDR3 region has 15 residues. The CDR3 sequence: CASSVGRGPGDEQYF. DNA of the CDR3: TGTGCCAGCAGCGTAGGTAGGGGGCCGGGCGACGAGCAGTACTTC.

The genes are TRBV5-1 and TRBJ2-1; TRBD2 is a possible D gene (5 bases). Germline assignment: CDR1 SGHRS and CDR2 YFSETQ. Deletions cut 5 bases from V and 0 bases from J, with 9 bases between. The length of the CDR3 is 14 residues. This CDR3 reads CASRDSSSYNEQFF. In DNA, the CDR3 is TGCGCCAGCAGGGACTCGAGCTCCTACAATGAGCAGTTCTTC.

The chain joins TRBV10-3 to TRBJ2-7; D is possibly TRBD2 (6 bases). Germline values: CDR1 ENHRY, CDR2 SYGVKD. V gave up 4 bases and J gave up 7 bases, with 11 bases separating them. The CDR3 covers 12 residues. The CDR3 reads CAISAIGGEQYF. The CDR3 DNA sequence: TGTGCCATCAGTGCGATAGGAGGGGAGCAGTACTTC.

This sequence joins TRBV6-1 and TRBJ2-2; D uncertain. Germline V lookup: CDR1 MNHNS, CDR2 SASEGT. Trimming shortened V by 8 bases and J by 2 bases, and 6 bases separated the two germline ends. This CDR3 spans 12 amino acids. Here the CDR3 DNA reads TGTGCCAGCCAGACAAACACCGGGGAGCTGTTTTTT. It is translated as CASQTNTGELFF.

This rearrangement joins TRBV29-1 to TRBJ2-7; D remains unclear. From germline, CDR1 is SQVTM and CDR2 ANQGSEA. The CDR3 contains 11 residues. V gave up 6 bases and J gave up 4 bases, with 10 bases separating them. CDR3 amino acids: CSVSGRYEQYF. CDR3 bases: TGCAGCGTCTCTGGTCGGTACGAGCAGTACTTC.